This T cell receptor beta chain is from a study of Ad26.COV2.S vaccination and SARS-CoV-2 variants. Study details: Intramuscular Ad26.COV2.S doses were given once or twice, 56 days apart. Study findings and constraints: Total T cell responses were possibly underestimated by TCR breadth and depth analyses.

The data were produced by immunoSEQ multiplex PCR, yet TCRdb's version contains in-frame clones alone and is incomplete. Of 400,000 to 500,000 clones in the sample, 80% to 90% are singletons; the top ten hold roughly 2.5%. The CDR3 sequence is 17 residues long. Germline V CDR1 and CDR2: LNHNV, YYDKDF (reference sequence). J lost 5 bases, V lost 0 bases, and 5 bases had no gene match. This clone appeared a single time. The antigen remains unidentified. Treatment specified: approximately 18 received Ad26.COV2.S at low or high dose, single or two shots; 5 received placebo; per-sample allocation not given. On day 63 after the first injection, vaccine and placebo recipients gave samples.

The chain couples TRBV15 to TRBJ2-1, with 12 bases that match TRBD2. This clonotype was sampled from a person aged 18-60 years who received the Ad26.COV2.S COVID-19 vaccine or a placebo. The material sequenced was peripheral blood, taken in a trial of Ad26.COV2.S vaccine versus placebo. The CDR3 protein is CATSRDPLAGGNNEQFF. The CDR3 nucleotides read TGTGCCACCAGCAGAGATCCCCTAGCGGGAGGGAACAATGAGCAGTTCTTC.